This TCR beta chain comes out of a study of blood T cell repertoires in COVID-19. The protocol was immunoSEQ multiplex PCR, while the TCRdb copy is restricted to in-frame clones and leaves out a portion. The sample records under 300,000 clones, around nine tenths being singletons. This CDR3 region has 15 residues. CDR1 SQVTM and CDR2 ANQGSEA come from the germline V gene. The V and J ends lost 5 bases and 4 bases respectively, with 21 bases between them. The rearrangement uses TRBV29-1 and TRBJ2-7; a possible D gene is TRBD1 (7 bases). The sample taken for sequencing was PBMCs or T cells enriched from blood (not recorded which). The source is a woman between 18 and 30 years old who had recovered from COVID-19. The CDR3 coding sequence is TGCAGCGTTCGGGGTGGGGGGACAGTCACTTACGAGCAGTACTTC. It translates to CSVRGGGTVTYEQYF.